The sequence of this T cell receptor (beta chain) was determined in a study of monozygotic twins with inflammatory bowel disease. The study, taken as a whole, reports: On the inverse Simpson index, IBD patients scored lower for TCRbeta diversity than healthy co-twins.

The CDR3 contains 12 residues. Total RNA was isolated from whole blood without T cell sorting. In regard to this clonotype: Its cognate antigen is unknown.

Addition of UMIs with a 6-nucleotide sample barcode was achieved by template switching. TCRdb reprocessed the 5' RACE reads and stores each CDR3 protein as one record, lacking DNA. The table lists around 450,000 distinct CDR3 sequences. Sequenced material: blood. This clonotype originated in a human donor with ulcerative colitis or Crohn's disease, or a healthy co-twin of an affected twin (not recorded which). The rearrangement uses TRBV21-1 and TRBJ2-7. TRBV21-1 is a pseudogene segment. The CDR3 region is CASSTRNNEQYF.